These 26 T cell receptor beta chains were all obtained from the same sample, sequenced in a study of T cell responses to AZD1222 COVID-19 vaccine. Method: immunoSEQ multiplex PCR; TCRdb's copy keeps in-frame clones and lacks some. Altogether some 200,000 clones are present, 85% to 95% being singletons, with the ten largest covering 3.5% to 4.5%. The sequenced sample was peripheral blood, obtained on day 0 of AZD1222 vaccination. The receptors here all came from an adult in good health.

The chain combines TRBV11-1 with TRBJ1-1, with 10 bases identical to TRBD1. Germline lookup yields CDR1 SGHAT and CDR2 FQDESV (reference sequence). CDR3 length equals 13 residues. V gave up 5 bases and J gave up 6 bases; unmatched junction bases: 3. The CDR3 here is CASSAGQGAEAFF. The CDR3 DNA reads as TGTGCCAGCAGCGCCGGACAGGGGGCTGAAGCTTTCTTT.

This clone was seen only once. The chain is built from TRBV11-2 and TRBJ1-2, with no clear D. Germline CDR1 is SGHAT and CDR2 is FQNNGV. V dropped 1 base and J dropped 2 bases, with 8 bases sitting between them. The length of the CDR3 is 14 residues. The CDR3 sequence is CASSLGVLNYGYTF. CDR3 DNA sequence: TGTGCCAGCAGCTTAGGGGTCTTGAACTATGGCTACACCTTC.

This clone was seen just once. The chain combines TRBV19 with TRBJ1-6; D unresolved. Deletions cut 3 bases from V and 5 bases from J, with 8 bases between. This CDR3 region has 14 residues. In germline, CDR1 is LNHDA, CDR2 SQIVND (reference sequence). The CDR3 DNA reads as TGTGCCAGTAGTATGCCGACACATAATTCACCCCTCCACTTT. Its protein is CASSMPTHNSPLHF. The full variable domain, rest sourced from reference TRBV19 and TRBJ1-6, is DGGITQSPKYLFRKEGQNVTLSCEQNLNHDAMYWYRQDPGQGLRLIYYSQIVNDFQKGDIAEGYSVSREKKESFPLTVTSAQKNPTAFYLCASSMPTHNSPLHFGNGTRLTVT.

CDR3 bases: TGTGCCAGCAGCGTAGAAGGAACTAATGAAAAACTGTTTTTT. Translation gives CASSVEGTNEKLFF. The chain carries TRBV9 and TRBJ1-4; the D is unclear. CDR3 length: 14 amino acids. The V gene lost 0 bases and the J gene lost 1 base, with 4 bases spanning the gap. The germline V gene encodes CDR1 SGDLS and CDR2 YYNGEE.

The chain has TRBV7-8 and TRBJ1-2; D remains unclear. CDR3 length: 14 residues. Per germline, CDR1 SGHVS and CDR2 FQNEAQ. V shed 2 bases and J shed 0 bases, with 7 bases lying between them. CDR3 DNA sequence: TGTGCCAGCAGCTTACAACAGACTAACTATGGCTACACCTTC. It encodes CASSLQQTNYGYTF.

The genes are TRBV27 and TRBJ2-7; 14 nucleotides match TRBD2. CDR1 and CDR2 (germline): MNHEY, SMNVEV (reference sequence). With 10 bases clipped from V and 4 bases from J, the junction kept 3 bases outside the gene matches. The CDR3 loop spans 13 amino acids. CDR3 sequence reads: CATGTSGGYEQYF. DNA for the CDR3: TGTGCCACTGGGACTAGCGGGGGATACGAGCAGTACTTC.

The chain combines TRBV18 with TRBJ2-7; D not resolved. CDR3 length equals 13 residues. Trimming removed 3 bases from V and 5 bases from J, with 11 bases in between. CDR1 and CDR2 from the germline V gene are KGHSH and LQKENI. The CDR3 loop reads CASSPRGGDEQYF. In nucleotides, the CDR3 is TGTGCCAGCTCACCGAGAGGCGGCGACGAGCAGTACTTC.

CDR3 loop: CASGLAARYEQYF. CDR3 nucleotide sequence: TGTGCTAGTGGTTTGGCGGCGAGGTACGAGCAGTACTTC. The chain is built from TRBV12-5 and TRBJ2-7; the D is unclear. Per the germline V gene, CDR1 is LGHNT and CDR2 is FRNRAP. Trimming removed 1 base from V and 4 bases from J, with 8 bases in between. The CDR3 is 13 residues long.

The gene calls are TRBV7-2 and TRBJ2-7; perhaps TRBD1 as D (5 bases). Trimming cost V 1 base and J 1 base, with 14 bases left between them. Germline V gene lookup returns CDR1 SGHTA and CDR2 FQGNSA. The CDR3 loop spans 16 amino acids. The chain's CDR3 is CASSLGAGNPSYEQYF. Here the CDR3 DNA reads TGTGCCAGCAGCTTAGGGGCAGGGAATCCTTCCTACGAGCAGTACTTC.

The chain links TRBV7-6 to TRBJ2-3; 7 bases are a match to TRBD1. V was pared by 5 bases and J by 4 bases, with 12 bases of the junction left unmatched. Germline CDR1 is SGHVS and CDR2 is FNYEAQ. The CDR3 is 16 amino acids. Here the CDR3 DNA reads TGTGCCAGCAGCCCTAACGGACAGGAGACCTCAGATACGCAGTATTTT. Protein: CASSPNGQETSDTQYF.

The chain is built from TRBV29-1 and TRBJ1-3; D is possibly TRBD1 (5 bases). Trimming stripped 6 bases from V and 8 bases from J, with 20 bases between. Germline-derived CDR1 and CDR2 are SQVTM and ANQGSEA. This CDR3 is 14 amino acids long. The CDR3 is CSVLTAGSTDTIYF. The CDR3 coding sequence is TGCAGCGTCCTGACAGCCGGATCGACTGACACCATATATTTT.

The chain uses TRBV7-9 and TRBJ1-3; D perhaps matches TRBD1 (5 bases). The CDR3 length is 12 residues. CDR1 SEHNR and CDR2 FQNEAQ come from the germline V gene (reference sequence). The V and J ends lost 3 bases and 8 bases respectively, with 8 bases between them. Here the CDR3 reads CASSFGGDTIYF. Written as DNA, the CDR3 is TGTGCCAGCAGCTTTGGGGGGGACACCATATATTTT.

J is TRBJ2-7 and V is TRBV15, with TRBD2 identical over 14 bases. CDR3 length: 18 amino acids. The germline V gene has CDR1 LNHNV and CDR2 YYDKDF (reference sequence). With V trimmed by 5 bases and J by 3 bases, 12 bases remained unmatched. Here the CDR3 reads CATSLVPGLAGAGYEQYF. The CDR3 DNA follows: TGTGCCACCAGCCTCGTCCCGGGACTAGCGGGAGCCGGCTACGAGCAGTACTTC.

The J gene is TRBJ2-7, the V gene TRBV29-1; 7 bases match TRBD1. This CDR3 has 14 residues. Per the germline V gene, CDR1 is SQVTM and CDR2 is ANQGSEA. With V trimmed by 6 bases and J by 2 bases, 10 bases remained unmatched. DNA of the CDR3: TGCAGCGTGACAGGGTTGGGTTTTACCTACGAGCAGTACTTC. Amino acid sequence: CSVTGLGFTYEQYF.

This clone was recorded only once. The chain couples TRBV6-5 to TRBJ1-6; maybe TRBD1 (5 bases). CDR1 and CDR2 (germline): MNHEY, SVGAGI. The CDR3 loop spans 13 amino acids. V was pared by 6 bases and J by 9 bases, with 12 bases between. The CDR3 bases are TGTGCCAGCAGAGGGCAGGGCATTTCACCCCTCCACTTT. Amino acids: CASRGQGISPLHF.

This chain joins TRBV12-3 or TRBV12-4 and TRBJ1-5; D is uncertain. With 3 bases removed from V and 5 bases from J, the gap between germline ends came to 8 bases. This CDR3 has 13 residues. The DNA of the CDR3 is TGTGCCAGCAGTTTTGATCCCGATCAGCCCCAGCATTTT. This gives the protein CASSFDPDQPQHF.

The chain uses TRBV4-1 and TRBJ2-7, with 11 bases lining up with TRBD2. V trimming: 4 bases; J trimming: 5 bases; junction bases outside the gene matches: 7. The CDR3 contains 15 residues. The germline V gene has CDR1 MGHRA and CDR2 YSYEKL. Here the CDR3 DNA reads TGCGCCAGCAGCCGAGACCTAGCGGGAGGTGACGAGCAGTACTTC. It codes for CASSRDLAGGDEQYF.

V gene TRBV25-1 combines with J gene TRBJ1-1; D remains ambiguous. The CDR3 has 13 residues. V shed 1 base and J shed 4 bases, with 7 bases lying between them. Germline CDR1 reads MGHDK; CDR2 reads SYGVNS. CDR3 loop: CASSESVVTEAFF. CDR3 in DNA: TGTGCCAGCAGTGAATCAGTGGTCACTGAAGCTTTCTTT.

V is TRBV19 and J is TRBJ1-1; TRBD1 matches 8 bases. This CDR3 contains 13 residues. The junction had 9 bases not matched to a gene; V was cut back by 8 bases and J by 7 bases. CDR1 is LNHDA, CDR2 SQIVND, per germline (reference sequence). CDR3 nucleotide sequence: TGTGCCAGTGGCCAGGGGGCGGAAGGTGAAGCTTTCTTT. Amino acids: CASGQGAEGEAFF.

This clone was recorded once. The chain uses TRBV4-1 and TRBJ1-1, with D unresolved. Germline V lookup: CDR1 MGHRA, CDR2 YSYEKL. The CDR3 has 15 amino acids. The ends were cut back, 1 base at V and 3 bases at J, with 12 bases in the middle. CDR3 coding DNA: TGCGCCAGCAGCCAAGCCACCGGGAGCGACACTGAAGCTTTCTTT. This translates into CASSQATGSDTEAFF.

The chain has TRBV11-2 and TRBJ2-5; tentatively, D is TRBD1 (6 bases). V was pared by 2 bases and J by 0 bases, with 10 bases between. Germline CDR1 is SGHAT and CDR2 is FQNNGV. The CDR3 sequence is 15 residues long. In nucleotides, the CDR3 is TGTGCCAGCAGCTTAACCTACAGGGACCAAGAGACCCAGTACTTC. The encoded protein is CASSLTYRDQETQYF.

The V and J genes are TRBV4-1 and TRBJ2-7; 7 bases align to TRBD1. The CDR3 loop spans 14 amino acids. After removal of 3 bases from V and 4 bases from J, the junction contained 6 bases not matched to a gene. From germline, CDR1 is MGHRA and CDR2 YSYEKL. The CDR3 is CASSQAGTEYEQYF. The CDR3 nucleotides read TGCGCCAGCAGCCAGGCCGGGACAGAGTACGAGCAGTACTTC.

The CDR3 here is CASSLDRDRPNQPQHF. In nucleotides, the CDR3 is TGTGCCAGCAGCTTGGATCGGGACAGGCCAAATCAGCCCCAGCATTTT. V gene TRBV5-5 combines with J gene TRBJ1-5, with 8 bases aligning to TRBD1. V was pared by 0 bases and J by 4 bases, with 6 bases of the junction left unmatched. CDR3 length equals 16 residues. The germline V gene has CDR1 SGHKS and CDR2 YYEKEE (reference sequence). The variable domain in full, completed from reference TRBV5-5 and TRBJ1-5, reads DAGVTQSPTHLIKTRGQQVTLRCSPISGHKSVSWYQQVLGQGPQFIFQYYEKEERGRGNFPDRFSARQFPNYSSELNVNALLLGDSALYLCASSLDRDRPNQPQHFGDGTRLSIL.

The chain combines TRBV7-2 with TRBJ1-2, with D possibly matching TRBD1 (6 bases). Germline CDR1 is SGHTA and CDR2 is FQGNSA. Trimming left V 5 bases short and J 7 bases short, with 20 bases between. The CDR3 spans 15 residues. The CDR3 loop is CASSGGQLGLGGYTF. DNA for the CDR3: TGTGCCAGCAGCGGCGGACAGTTAGGGCTAGGTGGCTACACCTTC.

The chain employs TRBV7-9 and TRBJ1-1; D remains unclear. The CDR3 length is 12 residues. Per germline, CDR1 SEHNR and CDR2 FQNEAQ (reference sequence). The V end lost 5 bases, the J end lost 0 bases, and 4 bases lay between the germline ends. The CDR3 sequence is CASSHMNTEAFF. In nucleotides, the CDR3 is TGTGCCAGCAGCCATATGAACACTGAAGCTTTCTTT.

The chain recombines TRBV5-6 with TRBJ2-5; TRBD1 matches at 10 bases. The germline CDR1 and CDR2 sequences are SGHDT and YYEEEE. CDR3 length equals 17 residues. J gave up 4 bases and V 4 bases, and 13 bases lay outside the gene matches. As DNA, the CDR3 is TGTGCCAGCAGCCCCGATTACCGGGACAGGGGAGGAGAGACCCAGTACTTC. This sequence encodes CASSPDYRDRGGETQYF.